This T cell receptor beta chain was identified in a study of blood T cells in healthy people across ages (dated by TCRdb to the mid-2010s). About the study as a whole: In model experiments, template switching captured roughly one uniquely barcoded TCR beta cDNA molecule for every two T cells. Donors were grouped into four age groups: young (average 16 years), middle-aged (39), aged (approximately 58) and long-lived (just over 80). Using deep sequencing normalized with unique cDNA molecular identifiers, the study measured how TCR beta repertoire diversity changes with age. Using the same blood draw, the study looked at two additional independent replicas of 1 million unique cDNA reads for two donors, one aged 18 to 30 and the other aged 80 or older. Study-wide conclusions, independent of this receptor: Compared with the aged group, the long-lived group had more naive CD4+ T cells, fewer expanded clones and increased TCR diversity, suggesting age selection. Since profiling was done on bulk unsorted PBMCs, naive and antigen-experienced compartments could not be conclusively compared. Because donor CMV infection status was unknown, age-related changes in expanded clonotypes were potentially confounded. Estimates of total diversity from one million sequenced T cells were regarded as lower bounds and underestimates. As age increased, observed TCR beta diversity per million T cells dropped in a roughly linear way, and a significant reduction was already evident by age around 41. There was a strong correlation between observed TCR beta diversity and the percentage of naive T cells measured by flow cytometry.

This clonotype was seen more than once but under ten times. There is no known antigen for this receptor. Per-base qualities were not stored, and no clone one base away is much larger. Libraries were made using 5' RACE. Sequencing was carried out with an Illumina HiSeq 2500. A second 7 to 11 cycle PCR used a sample-barcoded 5' primer and a J-beta primer mix. A unique molecular identifier was introduced onto each TCR beta cDNA molecule by a template-switch 5' adaptor carrying 12 random nucleotides. At least 2.5 million CDR3-containing paired-end reads were obtained from each sample. First-strand cDNA synthesis was performed from all RNA using the Mint cDNA synthesis kit, with priming by a TRBC-specific oligonucleotide. Following uracil-DNA glycosylase treatment, all cDNA underwent a first 18-cycle PCR with the universal primers M1SS and BC2_uni_R. Per the original workflow: Normalization of each sample was performed by random selection of 1 million high-quality reads, each carrying a distinct molecular identifier. Instead of being binned into consensus sequences, reads that shared molecular identifiers were thrown out. MiTCR, with a Q25 quality threshold and the strictest error-elimination algorithm, was used for CDR3 identification, clonotype clustering and error correction. A nonparametric unseen species model with Euler transformation was used to estimate lower-bound total TCR beta diversity. Using fastp at Q25 and MiXCR, TCRdb reprocessed the public reads and kept productive beta chains. Entries are consolidated by CDR3 protein sequence, retaining the most common genes and DNA. The V and J calls come from TCRdb's annotation, not from the publication. The sample contains around 990,000 distinct CDR3 sequences, 20% to 25% of them found a single time. The leading ten clones occupy approximately 0.75% of the sample.

Donors were approximately 42 systemically healthy Caucasian individuals from Russia aged roughly 6 to 90 years. Each donor gave 8 to 10 milliliters of peripheral blood, drawn into EDTA-treated Vacutainer tubes. Ficoll-Paque density-gradient centrifugation was used to isolate PBMCs, with at least 7 million obtained per sample. Total RNA, at least 6 micrograms per sample, was extracted from PBMCs with Trizol reagent. For every donor, flow cytometry on a PBMC aliquot measured the percentage of naive CD45RAhigh/CD27high T cells. Another study also made use of these data, one on T cells of mothers and their children. Per the second study: Nine systemically healthy Caucasian individuals served as donors, namely three mothers together with their six children. cDNA synthesis consumed the entire amount of extracted RNA, loaded at 1.5 ug RNA in each 15 ul reaction. In the second PCR, the M1S primer added sample barcodes and 2-4 random nucleotides. Each mother yielded over 8 million TCR beta CDR3 reads and each child roughly 2.9 million reads. Thymic selection similarly shapes TCR recombination output in related and unrelated pairs, with minor effect from inherited differences. Normalized repertoire overlap in related mother-child pairs was always slightly higher than in unrelated mother-child pairs, but the difference was never significant. With a sensitivity of approximately 100 clones per million clonotypes, no persistent microchimeric T cell clones were detected. The study used deep NGS to compare TCR beta repertoires of mothers and children, seeking features distinguishing related mother-child pairs from unrelated individuals. On average, the children were around 11 +/- 4 years old, while the mothers were approximately 40 +/- 4 years old. After adapters were ligated using NEBNext reagents, the libraries underwent 100+100 nt paired-end sequencing on an Illumina HiSeq 2000. Mother and child libraries were prepared a month apart and sequenced in separate runs to prevent cross-contamination. For each donor, between 500,000 and 2,000,000 distinct TCR beta clonotypes were identified. Naive TCR beta clonotypes were estimated from low-frequency clonotypes matched to each donor's FACS-determined naive share, without sorting.

The sequenced sample consisted of blood. This receptor was identified in a girl aged 2 to 9 in good health.

In nucleotides, the sequence is TGCAGCGTCTACAGGGAAAGGGAGCAGTATTTT. This codes for CSVYREREQYF. The chain couples TRBV29-1 to TRBJ2-3; perhaps TRBD1 is the D gene, with 6 bases matching. For CDR1 and CDR2, the germline V gene lists SQVTM and ANQGSEA. The trim is 6 bases for V and 11 bases for J, with a gap of 15 bases between the germline ends. There are 11 amino acids in the CDR3, from cysteine to phenylalanine inclusive. Just CDR3 DNA is preserved here, 33 bases in frame from base 1.